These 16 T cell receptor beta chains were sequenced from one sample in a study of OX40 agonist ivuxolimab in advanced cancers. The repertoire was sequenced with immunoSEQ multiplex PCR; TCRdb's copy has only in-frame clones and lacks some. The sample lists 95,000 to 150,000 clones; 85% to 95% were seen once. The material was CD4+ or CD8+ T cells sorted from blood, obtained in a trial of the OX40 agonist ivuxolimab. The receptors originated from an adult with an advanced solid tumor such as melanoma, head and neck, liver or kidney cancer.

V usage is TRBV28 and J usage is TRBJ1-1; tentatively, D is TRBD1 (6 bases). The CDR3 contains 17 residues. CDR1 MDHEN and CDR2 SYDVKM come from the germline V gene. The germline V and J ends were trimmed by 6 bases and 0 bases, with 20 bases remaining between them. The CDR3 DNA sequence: TGTGCCAGCAGCTCAATCCGGGACACATTCATGAACACTGAAGCTTTCTTT. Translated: CASSSIRDTFMNTEAFF.

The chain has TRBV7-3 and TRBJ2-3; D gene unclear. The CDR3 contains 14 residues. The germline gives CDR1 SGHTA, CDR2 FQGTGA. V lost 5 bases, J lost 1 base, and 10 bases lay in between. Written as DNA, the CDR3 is TGTGCCAGCAGCCCAAGTCCGGGCACAGATACGCAGTATTTT. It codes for CASSPSPGTDTQYF. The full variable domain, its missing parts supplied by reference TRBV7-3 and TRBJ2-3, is GAGVSQTPSNKVTEKGKYVELRCDPISGHTALYWYRQSLGQGPEFLIYFQGTGAADDSGLPNDRFFAVRPEGSVSTLKIQRTERGDSAVYLCASSPSPGTDTQYFGPGTRLTVL.

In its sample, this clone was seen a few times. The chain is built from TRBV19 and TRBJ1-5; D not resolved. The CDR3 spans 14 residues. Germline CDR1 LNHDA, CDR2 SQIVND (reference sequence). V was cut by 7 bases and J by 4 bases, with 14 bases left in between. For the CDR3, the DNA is TGTGCCAGTACCAGGTGGGGTCGAAATCAGCCCCAGCATTTT. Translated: CASTRWGRNQPQHF. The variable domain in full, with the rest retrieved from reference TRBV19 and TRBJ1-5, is DGGITQSPKYLFRKEGQNVTLSCEQNLNHDAMYWYRQDPGQGLRLIYYSQIVNDFQKGDIAEGYSVSREKKESFPLTVTSAQKNPTAFYLCASTRWGRNQPQHFGDGTRLSIL.

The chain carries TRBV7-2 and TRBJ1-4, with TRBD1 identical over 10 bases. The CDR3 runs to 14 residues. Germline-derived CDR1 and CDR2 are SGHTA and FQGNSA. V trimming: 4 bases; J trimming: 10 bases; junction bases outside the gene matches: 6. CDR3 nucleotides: TGTGCCAGCAGCTCCGGGACAGGGGTTGGAAAACTGTTTTTT. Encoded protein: CASSSGTGVGKLFF.

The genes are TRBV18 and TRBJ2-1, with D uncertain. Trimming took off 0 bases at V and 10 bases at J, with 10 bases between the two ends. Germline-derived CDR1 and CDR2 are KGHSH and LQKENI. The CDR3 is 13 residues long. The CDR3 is CASSPPSIGEQFF. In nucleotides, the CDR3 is TGTGCCAGCTCACCACCGAGCATAGGGGAGCAGTTCTTC.

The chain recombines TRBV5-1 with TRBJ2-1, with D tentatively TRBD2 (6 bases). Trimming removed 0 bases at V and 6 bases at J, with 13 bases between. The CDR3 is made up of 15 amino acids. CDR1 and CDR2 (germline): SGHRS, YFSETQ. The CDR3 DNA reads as TGCGCCAGCAGCTTGGGGGCCAGGGACTCCAATGAGCAGTTCTTC. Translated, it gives CASSLGARDSNEQFF.

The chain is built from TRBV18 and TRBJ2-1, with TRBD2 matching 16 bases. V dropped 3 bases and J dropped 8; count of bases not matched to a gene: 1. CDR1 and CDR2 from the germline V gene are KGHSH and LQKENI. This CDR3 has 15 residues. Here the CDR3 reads CASSPGTSGRDEQFF. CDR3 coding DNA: TGTGCCAGCTCACCGGGGACTAGCGGGAGGGATGAGCAGTTCTTC.

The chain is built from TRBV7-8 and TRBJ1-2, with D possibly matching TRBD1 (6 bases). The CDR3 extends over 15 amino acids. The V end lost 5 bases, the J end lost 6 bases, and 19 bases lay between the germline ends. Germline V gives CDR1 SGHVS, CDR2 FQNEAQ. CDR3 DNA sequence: TGTGCCAGCAGCCCCACAGGGTTCATCGTGGATGGCTACACCTTC. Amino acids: CASSPTGFIVDGYTF.

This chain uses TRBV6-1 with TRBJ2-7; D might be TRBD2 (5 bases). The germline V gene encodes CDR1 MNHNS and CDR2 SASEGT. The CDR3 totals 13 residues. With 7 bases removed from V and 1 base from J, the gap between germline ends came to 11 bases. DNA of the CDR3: TGTGCCAGCACAGCTAGCAGTTCCTACGAGCAGTACTTC. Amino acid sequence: CASTASSSYEQYF.

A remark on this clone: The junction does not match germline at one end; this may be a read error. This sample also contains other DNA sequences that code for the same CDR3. CDR3: CASSFRWTPGELFF. The CDR3, as DNA: TGTGCTAGCAGCTTCAGGTGGACCCCCGGGGAGCTGTTTTTT. This chain joins TRBV7-2 and TRBJ2-2; D is unresolved. Germline lookup yields CDR1 SGHTA and CDR2 FQGNSA. The CDR3 is 14 residues long.

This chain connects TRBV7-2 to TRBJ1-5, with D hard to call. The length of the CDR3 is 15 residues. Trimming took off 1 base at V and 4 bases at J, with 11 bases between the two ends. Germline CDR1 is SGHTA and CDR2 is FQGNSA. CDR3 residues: CASSLDTAGNQPQHF. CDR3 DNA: TGTGCCAGCAGCTTAGACACCGCGGGAAATCAGCCCCAGCATTTT.

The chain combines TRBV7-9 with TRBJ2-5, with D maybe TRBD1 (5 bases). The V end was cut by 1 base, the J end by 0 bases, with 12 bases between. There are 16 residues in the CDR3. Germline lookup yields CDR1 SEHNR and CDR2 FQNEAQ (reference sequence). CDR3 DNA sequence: TGTGCCAGCAGCTTAGGGGTCGCGACAGACCAAGAGACCCAGTACTTC. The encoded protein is CASSLGVATDQETQYF.

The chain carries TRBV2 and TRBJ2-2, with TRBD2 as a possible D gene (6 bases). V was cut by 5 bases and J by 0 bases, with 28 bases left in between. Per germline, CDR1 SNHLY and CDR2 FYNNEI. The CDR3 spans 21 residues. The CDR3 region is CASSKFQGKGVAGPNTGELFF. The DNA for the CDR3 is TGTGCCAGCAGTAAATTCCAGGGTAAAGGAGTGGCGGGGCCGAACACCGGGGAGCTGTTTTTT.

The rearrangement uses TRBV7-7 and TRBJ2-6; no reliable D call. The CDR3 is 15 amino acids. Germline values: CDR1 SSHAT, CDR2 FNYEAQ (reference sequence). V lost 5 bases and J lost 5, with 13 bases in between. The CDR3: CASSVPQSRANVLTF. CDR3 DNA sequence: TGTGCCAGCAGCGTGCCACAAAGTCGGGCCAACGTCCTGACTTTC.

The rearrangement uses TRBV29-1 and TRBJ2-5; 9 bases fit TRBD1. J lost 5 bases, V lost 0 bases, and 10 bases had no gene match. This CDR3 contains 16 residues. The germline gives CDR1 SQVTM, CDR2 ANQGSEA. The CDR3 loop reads CSVEEPNRGRRETQYF. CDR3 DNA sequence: TGCAGCGTTGAAGAGCCAAACAGGGGGCGTAGGGAGACCCAGTACTTC.

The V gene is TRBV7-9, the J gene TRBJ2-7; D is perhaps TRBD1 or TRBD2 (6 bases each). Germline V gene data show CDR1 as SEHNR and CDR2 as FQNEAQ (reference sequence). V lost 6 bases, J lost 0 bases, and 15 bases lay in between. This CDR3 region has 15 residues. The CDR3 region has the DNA TGTGCCAGCAGTCACGGGGGCGCCTACTCCTACGAGCAGTACTTC. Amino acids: CASSHGGAYSYEQYF.